Here is one T cell receptor beta chain with its context. What it binds is not known. V was shortened by 3 bases and J by 6 bases, with 7 bases between the two germline ends. From germline, CDR1 is MNHEY and CDR2 SMNVEV (reference sequence). CDR3 length equals 12 residues. Sequencing was performed with immunoSEQ multiplex PCR; in TCRdb, only in-frame clones are kept and a portion is missing. This sample yields 35,000 to 45,000 clones, of which approximately 90% are seen a single time; around 13% belongs to the top ten. The data were taken from a study of OX40 agonist ivuxolimab in advanced cancers. Study-level background: People in dose escalation had one of these cancers: hepatocellular carcinoma, melanoma, renal cell or head and neck cancer. The study's findings and limits: With doses of 0.1-3.0 mg/kg, partial responders showed among the lowest clonal expansion.

This chain links TRBV27 with TRBJ2-3, with D perhaps TRBD2 (5 bases). This clonotype was obtained from an adult with an advanced solid tumor such as melanoma, head and neck, liver or kidney cancer. Sample: CD4+ or CD8+ T cells sorted from blood, taken in a trial of the OX40 agonist ivuxolimab. CDR3: CASSFGEDTQYF. CDR3 DNA: TGTGCCAGCAGTTTCGGGGAGGATACGCAGTATTTT.